The 19 T cell receptor beta chains in this list originate from one sample, sequenced in a study of cytomegalovirus exposure and HLA in healthy donors. Researchers ran the PCR with 60 Vbeta and 13 Jbeta primers. Produced via immunoSEQ multiplex PCR; TCRdb's table is partial and in-frame only. The sample lists approximately 110,000 clones, around 73% occurring once. The source material was PBMCs. These receptor sequences come from a woman in her 40s in good health and CMV-seropositive.

This clone was observed a single time. The chain couples TRBV7-2 to TRBJ2-7; TRBD2 matches at 7 bases. The V gene end was trimmed by 3 bases and the J gene end by 7 bases; junction bases not matched to a gene: 9. There are 14 residues in the CDR3. Germline CDR1 reads SGHTA; CDR2 reads FQGNSA. CDR3 loop: CASSFTSVSEEQYF. The CDR3, as DNA: TGTGCCAGCAGCTTTACTAGCGTTTCTGAGGAGCAGTACTTC.

The chain links TRBV7-8 to TRBJ2-1; D not resolved. With 2 bases removed from V and 6 bases from J, the gap between germline ends came to 5 bases. Germline CDR1 and CDR2: SGHVS and FQNEAQ. The CDR3 has 12 residues. The DNA for the CDR3 is TGTGCCAGCAGCTTAAGGAGCAATGAGCAGTTCTTC. It translates to CASSLRSNEQFF.

V is TRBV7-2 and J is TRBJ2-4; D perhaps matches TRBD1 (7 bases). Trimming cost V 2 bases and J 6 bases, with 8 bases left between them. CDR1 is SGHTA, CDR2 FQGNSA, per germline. The CDR3 is 13 residues long. CDR3 sequence reads: CASSLQGGNIQYF. As DNA, the CDR3 is TGTGCCAGCAGCTTACAGGGGGGAAACATTCAGTACTTC.

The chain uses TRBV11-2 and TRBJ2-1; 7 bases map to TRBD1. CDR1 SGHAT and CDR2 FQNNGV come from the germline V gene. The CDR3 totals 15 residues. V lost 3 bases and J lost 6; bases outside the gene matches: 8. The CDR3 loop is CASSFIRGQLNEQFF. The CDR3 coding sequence is TGTGCCAGCAGCTTCATTAGGGGGCAGCTCAATGAGCAGTTCTTC.

This rearrangement joins TRBV4-2 to TRBJ2-4, with 9 positions matching TRBD2. The CDR3 extends over 20 amino acids. The germline V gene has CDR1 LGHNA and CDR2 YNFKEQ. With V trimmed by 4 bases and J by 0 bases, 16 bases remained unmatched. The CDR3 here is CASSRVGGGGDLLAKNIQYF. For the CDR3, the DNA is TGTGCCAGCAGCCGCGTGGGGGGCGGGGGGGATCTCTTAGCCAAAAACATTCAGTACTTC.

V usage is TRBV13 and J usage is TRBJ1-2, with TRBD1 matching 7 bases. This CDR3 spans 13 amino acids. Germline V gene data show CDR1 as PRHDT and CDR2 as FYEKMQ (reference sequence). V shed 5 bases, J shed 2 bases, and the junction held 2 bases outside the gene matches. The CDR3 DNA reads as TGTGCCAGCAGCATACAGGGGAACTATGGCTACACCTTC. Its translation is CASSIQGNYGYTF. Together with reference TRBV13 and TRBJ1-2, the CDR3 gives the full variable domain: AAGVIQSPRHLIKEKRETATLKCYPIPRHDTVYWYQQGPGQDPQFLISFYEKMQSDKGSIPDRFSAQQFSDYHSELNMSSLELGDSALYFCASSIQGNYGYTFGSGTRLTVV.

This chain links TRBV7-8 with TRBJ2-5; 14 positions match TRBD2. This CDR3 is 19 amino acids long. V lost 5 bases, J lost 5 bases, and 16 bases stayed unmatched. Germline V gene lookup returns CDR1 SGHVS and CDR2 FQNEAQ. The chain's CDR3 is CASSRPGLAGEPPGETQYF. CDR3 coding DNA: TGTGCCAGCAGCCGACCGGGACTAGCGGGGGAGCCTCCGGGGGAGACCCAGTACTTC.

J is TRBJ1-6 and V is TRBV19; TRBD1 aligns across 10 bases. Per germline, CDR1 LNHDA and CDR2 SQIVND (reference sequence). V shed 6 bases and J 7 bases; nucleotides not matched to a gene: 3. CDR3 length: 14 residues. In DNA form, the CDR3 reads TGTGCCAGTAGCCTGGGACAGGGGAATTCACCCCTCCACTTT. The encoded protein is CASSLGQGNSPLHF.

V and J are TRBV19 and TRBJ1-4; 9 bases match TRBD1. Germline V gene data show CDR1 as LNHDA and CDR2 as SQIVND (reference sequence). The CDR3 loop spans 14 amino acids. The V and J ends lost 5 bases and 8 bases, in that order; junction bases with no gene match: 6. The CDR3 loop reads CASSPGTGYEKLFF. The CDR3 bases are TGTGCCAGTAGTCCCGGGACAGGGTACGAAAAACTGTTTTTT.

This sequence joins TRBV5-1 and TRBJ1-5, with 7 nucleotides matching TRBD1. V shed 0 bases, J shed 5 bases, and the junction held 2 bases outside the gene matches. Germline loops: CDR1 SGHRS, CDR2 YFSETQ. This CDR3 has 14 amino acids. CDR3 amino acids: CASSLEGGDQPQHF. CDR3 nucleotide sequence: TGCGCCAGCAGCTTGGAAGGGGGCGATCAGCCCCAGCATTTT.

This chain uses TRBV18 with TRBJ1-2; no clear D. Germline-derived CDR1 and CDR2 are KGHSH and LQKENI. The CDR3 runs 14 residues. Trimming took 3 bases from V and 2 from J, leaving 10 bases between them. This CDR3 is CASSPTGSNYGYTF. For the CDR3, the DNA is TGTGCCAGCTCACCCACGGGGTCAAACTATGGCTACACCTTC.

This clone was observed a handful of times. The chain carries TRBV5-1 and TRBJ2-5; perhaps TRBD1 as D (5 bases). This CDR3 is built from 16 residues. Germline V gene lookup returns CDR1 SGHRS and CDR2 YFSETQ. V shed 0 bases and J shed 5 bases, with 17 bases lying between them. DNA for the CDR3: TGCGCCAGCAGCTTGGTTGGGGCCGCCTTGGGTGAGACCCAGTACTTC. This gives the protein CASSLVGAALGETQYF. The complete variable domain, with remaining parts taken from reference TRBV5-1 and TRBJ2-5, reads KAGVTQTPRYLIKTRGQQVTLSCSPISGHRSVSWYQQTPGQGLQFLFEYFSETQRNKGNFPGRFSGRQFSNSRSEMNVSTLELGDSALYLCASSLVGAALGETQYFGPGTRLLVL.

V gene TRBV2 combines with J gene TRBJ1-2; TRBD1 agrees at 9 bases. This CDR3 contains 15 residues. CDR1 is SNHLY, CDR2 FYNNEI, per germline. V dropped 6 bases and J dropped 8; count of bases not matched to a gene: 13. As DNA, the CDR3 is TGTGCCAGCAGCTTTTCTGACAGGGGGGTGAAGGGCTACACCTTC. Translating it yields CASSFSDRGVKGYTF.

The V call is TRBV14, the J call TRBJ2-3; D is perhaps TRBD1 (6 bases). Germline V gene lookup returns CDR1 SGHDN and CDR2 FVKESK. The V end lost 4 bases, the J end lost 4 bases, and 15 bases lay between the germline ends. CDR3 size: 15 residues. The CDR3 DNA reads TGTGCCAGCAGCCCGACAGGTGTTCCCTCAGATACGCAGTATTTT. Residues: CASSPTGVPSDTQYF.

This clone has only one observation. The rearrangement joins TRBV4-2 to TRBJ1-1; 7 nucleotides match TRBD1. Germline loops: CDR1 LGHNA, CDR2 YNFKEQ. The CDR3 has 12 amino acids. V shed 4 bases and J 8 bases; nucleotides not matched to a gene: 4. The CDR3, as DNA: TGTGCCAGCAGCCGGGACAGAATCGAAGCTTTCTTT. This encodes CASSRDRIEAFF.

This chain joins TRBV27 and TRBJ1-2, with D tentatively TRBD1 (5 bases). Per the germline V gene, CDR1 is MNHEY and CDR2 is SMNVEV (reference sequence). V lost 8 bases to trimming and J lost 6 bases, with 16 bases between them. The CDR3 consists of 13 residues. CDR3: CASRRGPRNGYTF. For the CDR3, the DNA is TGTGCCAGCCGTAGGGGCCCGAGAAATGGCTACACCTTC.

CDR3 sequence reads: CSVAIRQLPGQYF. DNA for the CDR3: TGCAGCGTTGCCATAAGACAGCTACCGGGGCAGTACTTC. The genes are TRBV29-1 and TRBJ2-7, with D perhaps matching TRBD1 (5 bases). The V gene lost 4 bases and the J gene lost 9 bases, with 19 bases spanning the gap. CDR1 SQVTM and CDR2 ANQGSEA come from the germline V gene. The CDR3 runs 13 residues.

This chain joins TRBV4-3 and TRBJ2-3; 8 positions match TRBD1. This CDR3 comprises 16 residues. The ends lost 3 bases at V and 8 bases at J; junction bases unmatched: 13. Germline loops: CDR1 LGHNA, CDR2 YSLEER. The CDR3 DNA is TGCGCCAGCAGCCAGTCACAGGGGGGCTATGAGTCTACGCAGTATTTT. Protein sequence: CASSQSQGGYESTQYF.

In nucleotides, the CDR3 is TGTGCCAGTAGTGGAACAGGGGTTTCACCCCTCCACTTT. Translation gives CASSGTGVSPLHF. The chain joins TRBV19 to TRBJ1-6, with 7 bases identical to TRBD1. The CDR3 has 13 amino acids. CDR1 and CDR2 (germline): LNHDA, SQIVND (reference sequence). The ends lost 5 bases at V and 9 bases at J; junction bases unmatched: 4. The full variable domain, in which reference TRBV19 and TRBJ1-6 provide the parts outside the CDR3, is DGGITQSPKYLFRKEGQNVTLSCEQNLNHDAMYWYRQDPGQGLRLIYYSQIVNDFQKGDIAEGYSVSREKKESFPLTVTSAQKNPTAFYLCASSGTGVSPLHFGNGTRLTVT.